This T cell receptor (beta chain) was sequenced during a study of blood T cell repertoires in COVID-19. Germline V CDR1 and CDR2: LGHNA, YSLEER. The CDR3 totals 14 residues. Trimming pared 0 bases from V and 2 bases from J, leaving 8 bases between. Sequencing was performed with immunoSEQ multiplex PCR; in TCRdb, only in-frame clones are kept and a portion is missing. The table shows under 350,000 clones, with 86% occurring only once. V gene TRBV4-3 combines with J gene TRBJ2-7; maybe TRBD1 (5 bases). Source material: PBMCs or T cells enriched from blood (not recorded which). The sequence derives from a woman between 40 and 50 years old with acute COVID-19. The CDR3 loop reads CASSQDQGPYEQYF. As DNA, the CDR3 is TGCGCCAGCAGCCAAGACCAGGGTCCCTACGAGCAGTACTTC.